The 16 T cell receptor beta chains below were found in one sample sequenced in a study of regulatory T cells in long-lasting Graves disease. Time point denoted: newly diagnosed GD, antithyroid drugs for less than 3 months. Extracted RNA from PBMCs served as the source of the TCR library. Assembly of TCR beta libraries relied on iRepertoire HTBI primers together with Arm-PCR of CDR3 regions. One entry per CDR3 protein, called by TCRdb with MiXCR from the multiplex PCR reads. The sample lists hundreds of thousands of distinct CDR3 sequences, around an eighth occurring once. Separately, the same data were catalogued under a study of T cells in Graves' hyperthyroidism and ophthalmopathy.

Sequencing used peripheral blood mononuclear cells (PBMCs), obtained at new diagnosis, from a patient treated with antithyroid drugs. The origin of the receptors is a man between 25 and 39 years old with Graves disease.

In its sample, this clonotype was seen many times. The chain joins TRBV20-1 to TRBJ2-1; 9 positions match TRBD2. Germline assignment: CDR1 DFQATT and CDR2 SNEGSKA (reference sequence). The CDR3 consists of 15 residues. With V trimmed by 5 bases and J by 8 bases, 13 bases remained unmatched. This CDR3 is CSAARAGGLKDEQFF. Written as DNA, the CDR3 is TGCAGTGCTGCTCGGGCGGGAGGGCTGAAGGATGAGCAGTTCTTC.

The rearrangement uses TRBV19 and TRBJ2-7, with TRBD1 as a possible D gene (5 bases). The germline V and J ends were trimmed by 10 bases and 1 base, with 14 bases remaining between them. This CDR3 is built from 13 residues. Germline-derived CDR1 and CDR2 are LNHDA and SQIVND (reference sequence). CDR3 in amino acids: CATNRYGSYEQYF. The CDR3 coding sequence is TGTGCCACTAACAGGTACGGATCCTACGAGCAGTACTTC.

This clonotype showed up many times. This chain uses TRBV3-1 with TRBJ1-1; perhaps TRBD1 as D (5 bases). CDR3 length: 16 residues. The V gene's germline CDR1 is LGHDT and CDR2 YNNKEL (reference sequence). Trimming shortened V by 3 bases and J by 4 bases, and 18 bases separated the two germline ends. The CDR3 sequence: CASSQQGHTGSTEAFF. The CDR3 DNA reads as TGTGCCAGCAGCCAGCAGGGCCACACGGGGAGCACTGAAGCTTTCTTT.

This clonotype occurred a few times. The chain uses TRBV30 and TRBJ2-1; 8 bases match TRBD2. CDR3 length: 16 residues. The J segment lost 0 bases and the V segment lost 6 bases, leaving 10 bases of the junction unmatched. The germline CDR1 and CDR2 sequences are GTSNPN and SVGIG (reference sequence). The CDR3, as DNA: TGTGCCTGTAGGATTGTAGCGGGGACCTCCTACAATGAGCAGTTCTTC. Amino acid sequence: CACRIVAGTSYNEQFF.

Many counts were recorded for this clonotype. The chain is built from TRBV27 and TRBJ2-3; the match to TRBD2 covers 7 bases. This CDR3 region has 16 residues. The J segment lost 0 bases and the V segment lost 4 bases, leaving 7 bases of the junction unmatched. Germline V lookup: CDR1 MNHEY, CDR2 SMNVEV (reference sequence). In DNA form, the CDR3 reads TGTGCCAGCAGTTGGCAAAGCGGGGAAAGCACAGATACGCAGTATTTT. This sequence encodes CASSWQSGESTDTQYF.

The chain recombines TRBV28 with TRBJ2-3; tentatively, D is TRBD2 (5 bases). Germline-derived CDR1 and CDR2 are MDHEN and SYDVKM. The V end was cut by 6 bases, the J end by 3 bases, with 16 bases between. The CDR3 is made up of 15 amino acids. The CDR3 region is CASSSLGSGTDTQYF. In DNA form, the CDR3 reads TGTGCCAGCAGCTCCTTGGGTTCGGGGACAGATACGCAGTATTTT. Using reference TRBV28 and TRBJ2-3 for the parts outside the CDR3, the full variable domain is DVKVTQSSRYLVKRTGEKVFLECVQDMDHENMFWYRQDPGLGLRLIYFSYDVKMKEKGDIPEGYSVSREKKERFSLILESASTNQTSMYLCASSSLGSGTDTQYFGPGTRLTVL.

This clonotype was counted many times. V and J are TRBV12-3 or TRBV12-4 and TRBJ2-1; tentative D call: TRBD2 (6 bases). This CDR3 is 12 amino acids long. Trimming took off 7 bases at V and 12 bases at J, with 16 bases between the two ends. The CDR3 coding sequence is TGTGCCAGCACCCTTCCCGGGACTGGGCAGTTCTTC. Protein product: CASTLPGTGQFF.

This clonotype was counted at least ten times. The chain has TRBV2 and TRBJ1-5, with no clear D. CDR3 size: 15 residues. V lost 6 bases and J lost 4, with 16 bases in between. Germline V gives CDR1 SNHLY, CDR2 FYNNEI. The CDR3 DNA is TGTGCCAGCAGGGGAGAACGGGCGGGTAATCAGCCCCAGCATTTT. As protein: CASRGERAGNQPQHF.

This clonotype was seen many times. The V call is TRBV6-1, the J call TRBJ2-5, with TRBD2 matching 9 bases. Looked up from germline, CDR1 is MNHNS and CDR2 is SASEGT. V trimming: 5 bases; J trimming: 8 bases; junction bases outside the gene matches: 12. The CDR3 contains 15 residues. CDR3 DNA: TGTGCCAGCAGTAACGGGCGGGAGGGCCGGTTAACCCAGTACTTC. It codes for CASSNGREGRLTQYF.

This clonotype was counted ten times or more. V usage is TRBV10-3 and J usage is TRBJ2-3, with 8 bases matching TRBD2. After removal of 0 bases from V and 1 base from J, the junction contained 9 bases not matched to a gene. Germline lookup yields CDR1 ENHRY and CDR2 SYGVKD. CDR3 length equals 18 residues. The CDR3 loop reads CAISESSGGGHRTDTQYF. Written as DNA, the CDR3 is TGTGCCATCAGTGAGTCCTCCGGGGGGGGACACCGCACAGATACGCAGTATTTT.

This clonotype appeared many times. J is TRBJ2-1 and V is TRBV2; 13 bases are shared with TRBD2. This CDR3 has 14 amino acids. V shed 7 bases, J shed 7 bases, and the junction held 4 bases outside the gene matches. CDR1 SNHLY and CDR2 FYNNEI come from the germline V gene. The CDR3 nucleotides read TGTGCCAGCACTGGACTAGCGGGAGCTAATGAGCAGTTCTTC. It translates to CASTGLAGANEQFF.

There are many counts of this clonotype. One end of the junction varies from germline; a read error may be responsible. The chain couples TRBV6-2 or TRBV6-3 to TRBJ2-7, with a weak D call TRBD1 (6 bases). CDR3 size: 17 residues. Germline values: CDR1 MNHEY, CDR2 SVGEGT. The CDR3 DNA reads as TGTGCCAGCAGCCCGGGACAAGTTAATCCCGACTCCAACGAGCAGTACTTC. Amino acid sequence: CASSPGQVNPDSNEQYF.

In its sample, this clonotype was seen many times. The V and J genes are TRBV10-3 and TRBJ1-1, with D perhaps TRBD1 (5 bases). The germline gives CDR1 ENHRY, CDR2 SYGVKD. The CDR3 runs to 13 residues. V was clipped by 6 bases and J by 1 base, with 9 bases between them. In DNA form, the CDR3 reads TGTGCCATCAGGGCCGGGGCGAACACTGAAGCTTTCTTT. Its translation is CAIRAGANTEAFF.

This clonotype was counted at least ten times. The chain employs TRBV5-1 and TRBJ2-7; 9 bases are shared with TRBD1. There are 14 residues in the CDR3. V shed 3 bases, J shed 6 bases, and the junction held 7 bases outside the gene matches. Germline values: CDR1 SGHRS, CDR2 YFSETQ. CDR3 loop: CASSWAGQGAEQYF. CDR3 DNA sequence: TGCGCCAGCAGCTGGGCGGGACAGGGAGCCGAGCAGTACTTC.

In its sample, this clonotype was seen many times. The chain recombines TRBV5-1 with TRBJ1-2; the D gene is possibly TRBD1 (6 bases). From germline, CDR1 is SGHRS and CDR2 YFSETQ. Trimming removed 4 bases at V and 2 bases at J, with 9 bases between. CDR3 length: 13 residues. The DNA for the CDR3 is TGCGCCAGCAGCCAAGACAGGAACTATGGCTACACCTTC. It translates to CASSQDRNYGYTF.

This clonotype was seen ten or more times. The chain links TRBV11-2 to TRBJ2-3; D is ambiguous. V was cut by 7 bases and J by 0 bases, with 17 bases left in between. The CDR3 is 16 amino acids. Germline CDR1 SGHAT, CDR2 FQNNGV. CDR3 loop: CASTTALGFSTDTQYF. The CDR3 nucleotides read TGTGCCAGCACCACCGCCCTCGGGTTTAGCACAGATACGCAGTATTTT.